The clone carrying this T cell receptor (beta chain) is a singleton in its sample. The data were taken from a study of blood T cell repertoires in COVID-19. Assay used: immunoSEQ multiplex PCR; TCRdb lists only in-frame clones, some missing. The sample yields some 200,000 clones, 84% seen once. Germline V gives CDR1 SGHTA, CDR2 FQGNSA. The CDR3 runs to 17 residues. V lost 4 bases, J lost 7 bases, and 18 bases stayed unmatched. The J gene is TRBJ2-5, the V gene TRBV7-2; 7 bases align to TRBD1. Sample: peripheral blood. The TCR sequence derives from a woman aged 80 or over with COVID-19, enrolled during active disease. In nucleotides, the CDR3 is TGTGCCAGCAGCTCCCAAGTGAGACAGGGCATCCCTAGGACCCAGTACTTC. This encodes CASSSQVRQGIPRTQYF.